The 18 T cell receptor beta chains in this list originate from one sample, sequenced in a study of Graves' ophthalmopathy and Graves' hyperthyroidism. Amplified TCR beta CDR3 regions were obtained using RNA transcripts as template. First-round RT-PCR used HTBI primers; second-round multiplex PCR followed. TCRdb reprocessed the multiplex PCR reads via MiXCR and lists one record per CDR3 protein. The sample has approximately 700,000 distinct CDR3 sequences, roughly 41% seen once. Sequenced material: peripheral blood. Every receptor here comes from an adult man with Graves' ophthalmopathy.

This clonotype was observed a single time. Since a much larger clone is just one base distant, this may be a read error. The rearrangement uses TRBV15 and TRBJ2-5, with D perhaps being TRBD1 or TRBD2 (8 bases each). Looked up from germline, CDR1 is LNHNV and CDR2 is YYDKDF (reference sequence). There are 21 residues in the CDR3. The CDR3 DNA follows: TGTGCCACCAGCAGAGGTTACGGCAGGGGGCCGAGCGGGGGTGCGGGAGAGGCCCAGTACTTC. This codes for CATSRGYGRGPSGGAGEAQYF.

A remark on this clonotype: A read error may explain this, as a much larger clone is one base away. A read error is likely, as this CDR3 ends without the conserved phenylalanine or tryptophan. The V gene is TRBV7-4, the J gene TRBJ1-6, with unresolved D. V was pared by 5 bases and J by 11 bases, with 13 bases between. The CDR3 is 13 amino acids. Per the germline V gene, CDR1 is SGHVT and CDR2 is SQSDAQ. In DNA form, the CDR3 reads TGTGCCAGCAGCCCGAACTTATTCCCACCCCTCCACTTG. Translation: CASSPNLFPPLHL.

This clonotype came up a few times. The chain combines TRBV20-1 with TRBJ2-7; possibly TRBD2 for D (6 bases). V was pared by 2 bases and J by 6 bases, with 17 bases between. Germline V CDR1 and CDR2: DFQATT, SNEGSKA (reference sequence). This CDR3 spans 14 amino acids. The CDR3: CSARLWGGNPEQYF. For the CDR3, the DNA is TGCAGTGCTAGACTCTGGGGAGGAAACCCCGAGCAGTACTTC.

This clonotype turned up a few times. The V and J genes are TRBV9 and TRBJ2-2, with 7 bases lining up with TRBD2. V lost 0 bases to trimming and J lost 2 bases; unmatched junction nucleotides: 4. This CDR3 comprises 16 residues. Per the germline V gene, CDR1 is SGDLS and CDR2 is YYNGEE. The CDR3 region is CASSVVASGNTGELFF. The CDR3, as DNA: TGTGCCAGCAGCGTAGTAGCTAGCGGTAACACCGGGGAGCTGTTTTTT.

Only a few counts were recorded for this clonotype. The rearrangement links TRBV20-1 to TRBJ2-7; no definite D call. The V gene lost 2 bases and the J gene lost 3 bases, with 5 bases spanning the gap. The CDR3 totals 11 residues. Germline V gene sequence: CDR1 DFQATT, CDR2 SNEGSKA (reference sequence). The CDR3 loop reads CSARNSYEQYF. The CDR3 bases are TGCAGTGCTAGAAACAGCTACGAGCAGTACTTC.

The chain joins TRBV7-9 to TRBJ2-2; TRBD2 aligns across 13 bases. Trimming at V came to 6 bases and at J to 7 bases, leaving 8 bases not matched to a gene. The germline gives CDR1 SEHNR, CDR2 FQNEAQ (reference sequence). The CDR3 has 16 amino acids. Here the CDR3 reads CASSPGTSGNSGELFF. In DNA, the CDR3 is TGTGCCAGCAGTCCCGGGACTAGCGGGAATAGCGGGGAGCTGTTTTTT.

The rearrangement joins TRBV14 to TRBJ2-7; 9 positions agree with TRBD2. This CDR3 spans 17 amino acids. Germline loops: CDR1 SGHDN, CDR2 FVKESK. The trim removed 2 bases at V and 0 bases at J, leaving 8 bases unmatched. CDR3: CASSQYGREGTSYEQYF. CDR3 in DNA: TGTGCCAGCAGCCAATATGGGCGGGAGGGTACCTCCTACGAGCAGTACTTC.

In its sample, this clonotype was seen a few times. CDR3 in amino acids: CASSAQDRTGTEAFF. CDR3 DNA: TGTGCCAGCAGTGCTCAAGACAGGACCGGGACTGAAGCTTTCTTT. The chain links TRBV5-4 to TRBJ1-1; D is possibly TRBD1 (6 bases). The ends were cut back, 5 bases at V and 5 bases at J, with 19 bases in the middle. The germline V gene has CDR1 SGHNT and CDR2 YYREEE (reference sequence). The CDR3 has 15 amino acids. Complete variable domain (other parts from reference TRBV5-4 and TRBJ1-1): ETGVTQSPTHLIKTRGQQVTLRCSSQSGHNTVSWYQQALGQGPQFIFQYYREEENGRGNFPPRFSGLQFPNYSSELNVNALELDDSALYLCASSAQDRTGTEAFFGQGTRLTVV.

As to this clonotype: One junction end does not reproduce the germline sequence, and a read error may be involved. The chain combines TRBV7-9 with TRBJ1-6; D is unclear. This CDR3 has 15 residues. Looked up from germline, CDR1 is SEHNR and CDR2 is FQNEAQ (reference sequence). The CDR3 region is CASSQGSANNSPLHF. CDR3 in DNA: TGCGCCAGCAGCCAAGGGTCCGCTAACAATTCACCCCTCCACTTT.

The chain couples TRBV6-5 to TRBJ1-5; a weak D match, TRBD1 (5 bases). This CDR3 spans 13 amino acids. V lost 8 bases and J lost 2, with 10 bases in between. Looked up from germline, CDR1 is MNHEY and CDR2 is SVGAGI. The CDR3 protein is CASCGDGNQPQHF. The CDR3 DNA follows: TGTGCCAGCTGCGGGGACGGCAATCAGCCCCAGCATTTT.

The J gene is TRBJ2-3, the V gene TRBV7-2; D is ambiguous. CDR3 length: 14 amino acids. Trimming took off 5 bases at V and 0 bases at J, with 9 bases between the two ends. CDR1 and CDR2 from the germline V gene are SGHTA and FQGNSA. The chain's CDR3 is CASSRLDSTDTQYF. CDR3 in DNA: TGTGCCAGCAGCCGTTTGGACAGCACAGATACGCAGTATTTT.

The chain recombines TRBV4-3 with TRBJ1-5, with D unresolved. Trimming pared 3 bases from V and 6 bases from J, leaving 15 bases between. CDR3 length: 15 amino acids. CDR1 and CDR2 from the germline V gene are LGHNA and YSLEER. CDR3 sequence: CASSHDWEVAQPQHF. The CDR3 DNA reads TGCGCCAGCAGCCACGATTGGGAAGTCGCTCAGCCCCAGCATTTT.

This sequence joins TRBV10-3 and TRBJ2-3; 11 bases align to TRBD2. Trimming cost V 6 bases and J 2 bases; bases outside gene matches: 4. Germline V gene lookup returns CDR1 ENHRY and CDR2 SYGVKD. The CDR3 runs to 15 residues. CDR3 residues: CAIRGTSGLTDTQYF. The CDR3 coding sequence is TGTGCCATCAGAGGGACTAGCGGACTCACAGATACGCAGTATTTT.

This chain uses TRBV24-1 with TRBJ1-5; TRBD1 matches 9 bases. The germline gives CDR1 KGHDR, CDR2 SFDVKD. V shed 11 bases and J 8 bases; nucleotides not matched to a gene: 18. The CDR3 totals 16 residues. The CDR3 reads CASSPGTGGGLKPQHF. Written as DNA, the CDR3 is TGTGCCAGCTCACCCGGAACAGGGGGCGGCCTAAAGCCCCAGCATTTT.

This sequence joins TRBV12-3 or TRBV12-4 and TRBJ2-7; D is perhaps TRBD1 (6 bases). The CDR3 length is 14 residues. Trimming removed 5 bases from V and 3 bases from J, with 14 bases in between. CDR3 amino acids: CASSDTGWDYEQYV. Here the CDR3 DNA reads TGTGCCAGCAGTGATACAGGGTGGGACTACGAGCAGTACGTC.

The chain couples TRBV19 to TRBJ2-5; D may correspond to TRBD1 or TRBD2 (5 bases each). The V and J ends lost 5 bases and 5 bases respectively, with 18 bases between them. The germline V gene has CDR1 LNHDA and CDR2 SQIVND (reference sequence). The CDR3 runs 15 residues. This CDR3 reads CASSPGTALRETQYF. The CDR3 DNA reads as TGTGCCAGTAGTCCCGGGACCGCTTTACGGGAGACCCAGTACTTC.

Concerning this clonotype itself: This may be a read error: a much more frequent sequence differs by one nucleotide. The chain combines TRBV2 with TRBJ2-5; D could derive from TRBD1 or TRBD2 (5 bases each). Germline CDR1 and CDR2: SNHLY and FYNNEI. V shed 8 bases and J shed 2 bases, with 12 bases lying between them. The CDR3 totals 13 residues. CDR3 sequence: CASLPGRQETQYF. The CDR3 DNA sequence: TGTGCCAGCCTGCCGGGACGGCAAGAGACCCAGTACTTC.

This clonotype was seen a few times. A read error is possible here, since a much larger clone lies one base away. The chain combines TRBV29-1 with TRBJ1-2; D call uncertain. Germline V gives CDR1 SQVTM, CDR2 ANQGSEA. The CDR3 has 12 residues. This CDR3 reads CSVEEGFDGCTF. The CDR3 DNA reads TGCAGCGTTGAAGAAGGGTTTGATGGCTGCACCTTC.